Following are 5 T cell receptor beta chains from one sample sequenced in a study of siplizumab effects on memory and regulatory T cells. Sequenced by immunoSEQ multiplex PCR; TCRdb stores in-frame clones only, minus some. The sample lists over 65,000 clones, more than 85% seen once, with around 18% in the top ten. The specimen sequenced was CD8+ T cells sorted from blood. The receptors come from a human donor in good health.

This clone has only one observation. The rearrangement joins TRBV28 to TRBJ2-5, with a weak D call TRBD2 (6 bases). The CDR3 sequence is 17 residues long. CDR1 MDHEN and CDR2 SYDVKM come from the germline V gene. V lost 2 bases to trimming and J lost 4 bases, with 20 bases between them. The CDR3 reads CASSLLQGGPGGETQYF. The CDR3 nucleotides are TGTGCCAGCAGTTTACTCCAAGGAGGTCCCGGGGGAGAGACCCAGTACTTC.

The rearrangement uses TRBV11-2 and TRBJ2-1; a possible D gene is TRBD2 (5 bases). This CDR3 region has 12 residues. The germline V gene encodes CDR1 SGHAT and CDR2 FQNNGV. The V end was cut by 5 bases, the J end by 6 bases, with 8 bases between. The CDR3 region has the DNA TGTGCCAGCAGCCCTGAGGGCAATGAGCAGTTCTTC. It encodes CASSPEGNEQFF. The full variable domain, its missing parts supplied by reference TRBV11-2 and TRBJ2-1, is EAGVAQSPRYKIIEKRQSVAFWCNPISGHATLYWYQQILGQGPKLLIQFQNNGVVDDSQLPKDRFSAERLKGVDSTLKIQPAKLEDSAVYLCASSPEGNEQFFGPGTRLTVL.

The rearrangement uses TRBV4-1 and TRBJ2-1, with unresolved D. CDR1 MGHRA and CDR2 YSYEKL come from the germline V gene. Trimming stripped 0 bases from V and 10 bases from J, with 7 bases between. CDR3 size: 12 residues. CDR3 DNA: TGCGCCAGCAGCCAAGAATCGCGGGAGCAGTTCTTC. It is translated as CASSQESREQFF.

The rearrangement joins TRBV5-1 to TRBJ1-6; 7 bases are a match to TRBD1. Germline CDR1 SGHRS, CDR2 YFSETQ. This CDR3 region has 16 residues. J gave up 1 base and V 0 bases, and 1 base lay outside the gene matches. The CDR3 here is CASSLAGGSYNSPLHF. DNA for the CDR3: TGCGCCAGCAGCTTGGCAGGGGGTTCCTATAATTCACCCCTCCACTTT.

The rearrangement joins TRBV23-1 to TRBJ1-1; unclear D gene. TRBV23-1 is an ORF for which the function is uncertain. The V end lost 4 bases, the J end lost 0 bases, and 18 bases lay between the germline ends. The CDR3 extends over 17 amino acids. CDR3 sequence reads: CASSPEARTGMNTEAFF. In DNA, the CDR3 is TGCGCCAGCAGTCCCGAGGCCCGGACGGGAATGAACACTGAAGCTTTCTTT.